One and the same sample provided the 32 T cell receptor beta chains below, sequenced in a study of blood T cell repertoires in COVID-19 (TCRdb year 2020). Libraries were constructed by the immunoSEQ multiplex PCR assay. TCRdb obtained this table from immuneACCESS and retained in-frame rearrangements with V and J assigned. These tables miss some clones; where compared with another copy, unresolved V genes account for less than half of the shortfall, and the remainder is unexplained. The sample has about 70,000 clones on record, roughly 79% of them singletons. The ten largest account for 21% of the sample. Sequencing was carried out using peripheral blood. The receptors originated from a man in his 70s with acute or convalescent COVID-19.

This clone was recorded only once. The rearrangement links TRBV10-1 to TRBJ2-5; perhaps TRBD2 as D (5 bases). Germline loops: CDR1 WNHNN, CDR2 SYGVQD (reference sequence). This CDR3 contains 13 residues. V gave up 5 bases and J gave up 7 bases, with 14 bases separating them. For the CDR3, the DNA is TGCGCCAGCAGTCCCCGGCCCGGGATGACCCAGTACTTC. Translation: CASSPRPGMTQYF.

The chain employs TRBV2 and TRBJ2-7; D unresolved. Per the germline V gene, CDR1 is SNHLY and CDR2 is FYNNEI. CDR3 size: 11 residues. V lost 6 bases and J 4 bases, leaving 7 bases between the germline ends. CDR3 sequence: CASRETYEQYF. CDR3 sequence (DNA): TGTGCCAGCAGAGAGACATACGAGCAGTACTTC.

CDR3 sequence reads: CASSIDQGTDTQYF. CDR3 sequence (DNA): TGTGCCAGTAGTATAGATCAGGGAACGGATACGCAGTATTTT. The chain employs TRBV19 and TRBJ2-3; tentative D call: TRBD1 (5 bases). The V end lost 0 bases, the J end lost 6 bases, and 10 bases lay between the germline ends. Per the germline V gene, CDR1 is LNHDA and CDR2 is SQIVND (reference sequence). This CDR3 region has 14 residues.

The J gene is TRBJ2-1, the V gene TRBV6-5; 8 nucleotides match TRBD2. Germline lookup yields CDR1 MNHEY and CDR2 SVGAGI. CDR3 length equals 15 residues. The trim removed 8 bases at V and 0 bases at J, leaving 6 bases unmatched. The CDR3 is CASGESGSSYNEQFF. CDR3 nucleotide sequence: TGTGCCAGCGGAGAAAGCGGGAGCTCCTACAATGAGCAGTTCTTC.

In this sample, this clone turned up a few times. This CDR3 reads CASSYSTGDSLSEYF. As DNA, the CDR3 is TGTGCCAGCAGTTACTCTACCGGGGACTCCCTCTCGGAGTATTTT. The chain is built from TRBV6-6 and TRBJ2-3, with a weak D call TRBD2 (6 bases). From germline, CDR1 is MNHNY and CDR2 SVGAGI (reference sequence). This CDR3 has 15 residues. V was clipped by 0 bases and J by 13 bases, with 20 bases between them.

The CDR3 sequence is CASSPLGGSGNTIYF. The CDR3, as DNA: TGCGCCAGCAGCCCCCTAGGGGGATCTGGAAACACCATATATTTT. The chain is built from TRBV5-1 and TRBJ1-3, with D possibly matching TRBD1 (6 bases). The CDR3 spans 15 residues. Trimming removed 4 bases from V and 1 base from J, with 12 bases in between. Germline values: CDR1 SGHRS, CDR2 YFSETQ.

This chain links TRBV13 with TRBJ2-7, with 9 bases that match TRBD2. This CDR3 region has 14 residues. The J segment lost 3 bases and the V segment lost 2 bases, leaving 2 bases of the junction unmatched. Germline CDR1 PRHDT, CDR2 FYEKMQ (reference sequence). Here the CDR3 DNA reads TGTGCCAGCAGCTTAAGGACTAGCGTCTACGAGCAGTACTTC. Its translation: CASSLRTSVYEQYF.

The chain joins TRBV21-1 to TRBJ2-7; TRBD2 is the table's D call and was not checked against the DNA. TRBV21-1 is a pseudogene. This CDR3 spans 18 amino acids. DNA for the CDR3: TGTGCCAGCAGCAAAGATAAGCGGGACGTGACTTTCTCCTACGAGCAGTACTTC. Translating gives CASSKDKRDVTFSYEQYF.

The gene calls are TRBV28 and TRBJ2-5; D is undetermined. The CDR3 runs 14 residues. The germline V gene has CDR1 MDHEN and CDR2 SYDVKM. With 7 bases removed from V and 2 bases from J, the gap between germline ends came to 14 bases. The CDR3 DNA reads TGTGCCAGCATAAGTGAGCGTATACAAGAGACCCAGTACTTC. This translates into CASISERIQETQYF.

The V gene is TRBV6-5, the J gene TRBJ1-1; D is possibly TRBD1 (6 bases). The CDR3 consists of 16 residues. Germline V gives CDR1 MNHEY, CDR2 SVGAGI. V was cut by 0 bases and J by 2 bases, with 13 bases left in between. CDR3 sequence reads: CASSYSIGGGNTEAFF. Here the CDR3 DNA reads TGTGCCAGCAGTTACTCGATTGGGGGCGGAAACACTGAAGCTTTCTTT.

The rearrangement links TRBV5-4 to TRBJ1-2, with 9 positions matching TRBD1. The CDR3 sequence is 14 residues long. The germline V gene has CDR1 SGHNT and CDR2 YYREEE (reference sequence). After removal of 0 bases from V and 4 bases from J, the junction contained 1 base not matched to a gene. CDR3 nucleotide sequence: TGTGCCAGCAGCTTGGGGGACAGGGCCTATGGCTACACCTTC. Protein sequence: CASSLGDRAYGYTF.

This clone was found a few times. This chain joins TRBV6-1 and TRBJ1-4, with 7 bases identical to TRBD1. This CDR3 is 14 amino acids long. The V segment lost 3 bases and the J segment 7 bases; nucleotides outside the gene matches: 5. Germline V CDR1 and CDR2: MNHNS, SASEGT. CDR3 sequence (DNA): TGTGCCAGCAGTGATGGGGGGACAGCTGAAAAACTGTTTTTT. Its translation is CASSDGGTAEKLFF.

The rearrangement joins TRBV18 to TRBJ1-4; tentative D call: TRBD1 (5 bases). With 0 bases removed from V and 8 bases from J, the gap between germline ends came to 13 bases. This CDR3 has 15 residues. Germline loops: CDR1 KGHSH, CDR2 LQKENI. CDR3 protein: CASSPPGPRGEKLFF. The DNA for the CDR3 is TGTGCCAGCTCACCACCCGGCCCCCGGGGGGAAAAACTGTTTTTT.

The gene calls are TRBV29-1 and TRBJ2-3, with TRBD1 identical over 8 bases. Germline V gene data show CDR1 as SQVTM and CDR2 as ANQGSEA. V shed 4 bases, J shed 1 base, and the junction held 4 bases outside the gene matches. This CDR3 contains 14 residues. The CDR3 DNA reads TGCAGCGTTGGACAGGGGAGCGGCACAGATACGCAGTATTTT. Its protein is CSVGQGSGTDTQYF.

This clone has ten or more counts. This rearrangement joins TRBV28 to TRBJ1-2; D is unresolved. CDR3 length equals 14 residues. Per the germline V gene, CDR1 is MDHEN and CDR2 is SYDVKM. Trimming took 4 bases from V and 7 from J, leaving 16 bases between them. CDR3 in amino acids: CASSSERVRGGYTF. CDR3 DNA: TGTGCCAGCAGTTCCGAAAGGGTGCGGGGTGGCTACACCTTC.

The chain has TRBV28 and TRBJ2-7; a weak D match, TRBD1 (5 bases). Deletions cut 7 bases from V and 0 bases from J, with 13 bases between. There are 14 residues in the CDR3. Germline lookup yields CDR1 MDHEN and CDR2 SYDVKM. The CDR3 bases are TGTGCCAGCACCACGACAGTACGCTCCTACGAGCAGTACTTC. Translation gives CASTTTVRSYEQYF.

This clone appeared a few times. CDR3 in amino acids: CSASGTENTEAFF. CDR3 coding DNA: TGCAGCGCCTCCGGGACAGAAAACACTGAAGCTTTCTTT. The chain uses TRBV29-1 and TRBJ1-1; 7 nucleotides agree with TRBD1. Per the germline V gene, CDR1 is SQVTM and CDR2 is ANQGSEA. Trimming cost V 7 bases and J 2 bases; bases outside gene matches: 7. The CDR3 is made up of 13 amino acids.

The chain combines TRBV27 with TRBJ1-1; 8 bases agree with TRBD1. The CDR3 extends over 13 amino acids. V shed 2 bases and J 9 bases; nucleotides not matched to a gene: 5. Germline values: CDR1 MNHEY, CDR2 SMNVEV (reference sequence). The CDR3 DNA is TGTGCCAGCAGTTTAAGCAGGGGGCGCCAAGCTTTCTTT. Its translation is CASSLSRGRQAFF.

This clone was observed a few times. The CDR3 sequence: CASSDRSYGYTF. CDR3 bases: TGCGCCAGCAGTGACAGAAGCTATGGCTACACCTTC. This chain links TRBV10-2 with TRBJ1-2; D is undetermined. The V gene lost 3 bases and the J gene lost 4 bases, with 6 bases spanning the gap. Per the germline V gene, CDR1 is WSHSY and CDR2 is SAAADI. The CDR3 has 12 amino acids.

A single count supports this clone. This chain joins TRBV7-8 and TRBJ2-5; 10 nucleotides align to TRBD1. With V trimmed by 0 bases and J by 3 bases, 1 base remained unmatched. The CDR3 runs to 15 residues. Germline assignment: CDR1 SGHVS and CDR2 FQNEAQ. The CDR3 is CASSLAGTGEETQYF. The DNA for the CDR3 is TGTGCCAGCAGCTTAGCCGGGACAGGGGAAGAGACCCAGTACTTC. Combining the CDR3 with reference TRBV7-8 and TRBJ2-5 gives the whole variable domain GAGVSQSPRYKVAKRGQDVALRCDPISGHVSLFWYQQALGQGPEFLTYFQNEAQLDKSGLPSDRFFAERPEGSVSTLKIQRTQQEDSAVYLCASSLAGTGEETQYFGPGTRLLVL.

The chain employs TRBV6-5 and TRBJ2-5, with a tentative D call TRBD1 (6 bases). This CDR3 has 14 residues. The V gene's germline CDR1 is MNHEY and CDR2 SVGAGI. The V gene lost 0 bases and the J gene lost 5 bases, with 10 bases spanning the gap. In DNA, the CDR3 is TGTGCCAGCAGTTACTCGGGGGCTCGGGAGACCCAGTACTTC. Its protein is CASSYSGARETQYF.

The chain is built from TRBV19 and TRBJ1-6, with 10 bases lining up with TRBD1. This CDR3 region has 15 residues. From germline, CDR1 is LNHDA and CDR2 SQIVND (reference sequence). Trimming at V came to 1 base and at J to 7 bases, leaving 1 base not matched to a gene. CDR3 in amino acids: CASSIVGQGNSPLHF. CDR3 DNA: TGTGCCAGTAGTATAGTGGGACAGGGGAATTCACCCCTCCACTTT.

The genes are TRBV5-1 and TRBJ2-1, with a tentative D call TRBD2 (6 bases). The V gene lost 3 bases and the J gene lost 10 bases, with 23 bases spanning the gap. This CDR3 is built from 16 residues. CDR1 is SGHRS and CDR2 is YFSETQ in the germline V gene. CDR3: CASSSPRDSPSGEQFF. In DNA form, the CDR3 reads TGCGCCAGCAGCTCCCCCCGGGACTCCCCCTCGGGAGAGCAGTTCTTC.

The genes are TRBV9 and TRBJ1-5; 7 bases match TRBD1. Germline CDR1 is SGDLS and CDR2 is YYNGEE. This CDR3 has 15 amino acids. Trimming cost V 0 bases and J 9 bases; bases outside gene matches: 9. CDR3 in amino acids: CASSVGEQGSAPQHF. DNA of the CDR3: TGTGCCAGCAGCGTAGGAGAACAGGGGTCTGCGCCCCAGCATTTT.

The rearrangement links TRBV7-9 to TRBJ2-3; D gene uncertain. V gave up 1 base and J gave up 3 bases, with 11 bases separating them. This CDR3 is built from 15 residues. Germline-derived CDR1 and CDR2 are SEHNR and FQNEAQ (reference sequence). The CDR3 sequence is CASSLVPPTTDTQYF. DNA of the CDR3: TGTGCCAGCAGCTTAGTGCCTCCCACTACAGATACGCAGTATTTT.

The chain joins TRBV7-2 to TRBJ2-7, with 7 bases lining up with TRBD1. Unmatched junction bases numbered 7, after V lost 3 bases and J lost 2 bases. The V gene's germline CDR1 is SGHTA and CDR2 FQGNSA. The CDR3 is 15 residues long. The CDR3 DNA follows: TGTGCCAGCAGCTTCGGGGACAGTGGAGCCTACGAGCAGTACTTC. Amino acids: CASSFGDSGAYEQYF. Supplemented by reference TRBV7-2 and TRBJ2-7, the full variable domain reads GAGVSQSPSNKVTEKGKDVELRCDPISGHTALYWYRQSLGQGLEFLIYFQGNSAPDKSGLPSDRFSAERTGGSVSTLTIQRTQQEDSAVYLCASSFGDSGAYEQYFGPGTRLTVT.

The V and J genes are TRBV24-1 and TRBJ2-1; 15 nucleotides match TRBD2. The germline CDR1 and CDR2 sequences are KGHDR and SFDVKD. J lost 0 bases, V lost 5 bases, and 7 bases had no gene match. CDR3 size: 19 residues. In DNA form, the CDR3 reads TGTGCCACCAGTGCCTCTGGACTAGCGGGAGGGAGCTCCTACAATGAGCAGTTCTTC. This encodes CATSASGLAGGSSYNEQFF.

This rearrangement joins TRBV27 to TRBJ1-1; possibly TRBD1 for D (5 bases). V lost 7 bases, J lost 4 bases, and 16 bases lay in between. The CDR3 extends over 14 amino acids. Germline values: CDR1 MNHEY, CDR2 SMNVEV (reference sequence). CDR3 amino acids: CASIPRLGGTEAFF. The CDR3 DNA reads TGTGCCAGCATCCCCCGGCTCGGGGGCACTGAAGCTTTCTTT.

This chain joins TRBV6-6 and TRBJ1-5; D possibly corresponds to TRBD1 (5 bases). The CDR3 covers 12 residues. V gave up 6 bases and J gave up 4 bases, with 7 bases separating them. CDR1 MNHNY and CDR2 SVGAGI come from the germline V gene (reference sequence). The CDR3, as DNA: TGTGCCAGCAGAAACAGGAATCAGCCCCAGCATTTT. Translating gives CASRNRNQPQHF.

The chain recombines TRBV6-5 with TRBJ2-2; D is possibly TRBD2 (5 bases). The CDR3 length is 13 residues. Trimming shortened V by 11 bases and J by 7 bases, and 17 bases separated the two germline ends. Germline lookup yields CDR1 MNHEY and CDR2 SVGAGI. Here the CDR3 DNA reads TGTGCCGCCCAGGAGACACGGGGCGGGGAGCTGTTTTTT. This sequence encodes CAAQETRGGELFF.

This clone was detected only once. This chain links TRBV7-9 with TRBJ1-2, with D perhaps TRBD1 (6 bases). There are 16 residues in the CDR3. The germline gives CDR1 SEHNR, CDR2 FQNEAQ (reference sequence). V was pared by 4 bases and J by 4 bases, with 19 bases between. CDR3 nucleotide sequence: TGTGCCAGCAGCTCAGAAGCCGGGACACGTCCCTATGGCTACACCTTC. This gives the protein CASSSEAGTRPYGYTF.

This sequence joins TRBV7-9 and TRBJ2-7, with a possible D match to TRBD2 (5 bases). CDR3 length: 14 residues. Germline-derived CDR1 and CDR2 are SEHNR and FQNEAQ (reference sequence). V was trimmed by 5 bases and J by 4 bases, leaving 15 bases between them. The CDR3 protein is CASSASEGGYEQYF. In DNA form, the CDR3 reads TGTGCCAGCAGCGCCAGTGAGGGTGGATACGAGCAGTACTTC.